This T cell receptor (beta chain) was identified in a study of blood T cell repertoires in COVID-19. Background on the study: There were acute and convalescent COVID-19 samples, and they came from the United States, Italy and Spain. In each case, the material was cDNA or gDNA derived from T cells, B-cell-depleted T cells, or PBMCs.

This clone was seen a handful of times. Per the original methods: From reference gene primer amplification, estimates of nucleated cell counts were derived. Here immunoSEQ multiplex PCR was the method, and the copy in TCRdb shows in-frame clones only, minus some. The D gene and trimming were derived from the DNA, and the V and J assignments and clone size from that table. Of approximately 200,000 clones detected, 70% to 85% appear once; the ten largest clones hold about 4.9%. The germline V gene has CDR1 SGHTA and CDR2 FQGTGA. Trimming stripped 3 bases from V and 1 base from J, with 6 bases between. This CDR3 is 13 amino acids long.

The clonotype comes from a woman under 40 with acute or convalescent COVID-19. The gene calls are TRBV7-3 and TRBJ1-1; no definite D call. Sequenced sample: peripheral blood. In nucleotides, the CDR3 is TGTGCCAGCAGCTTTTCCGGGAACACTGAAGCTTTCTTT. Translating gives CASSFSGNTEAFF.